This T cell receptor beta chain came from a study of cytomegalovirus exposure and HLA in healthy donors. Primers for the PCR totalled 60 Vbeta and 13 Jbeta. Repertoires were generated with immunoSEQ multiplex PCR, while TCRdb's copy carries only in-frame clones and drops some. Of 110,000 to 150,000 clones in the sample, 60% to 85% are singletons; the top ten hold roughly 6.6%. V lost 6 bases and J 2 bases, leaving 11 bases between the germline ends. Germline CDR1 SNHLY, CDR2 FYNNEI. The CDR3 runs to 14 residues. The receptor's source is a man aged 30-40 years in good health and CMV-seronegative. The sequenced sample was PBMCs. V is TRBV2 and J is TRBJ1-3; D might be TRBD1 (6 bases). The CDR3 nucleotides are TGTGCCAGCAGCGCACAGGGAGCTGGAAACACCATATATTTT. Encoded protein: CASSAQGAGNTIYF.